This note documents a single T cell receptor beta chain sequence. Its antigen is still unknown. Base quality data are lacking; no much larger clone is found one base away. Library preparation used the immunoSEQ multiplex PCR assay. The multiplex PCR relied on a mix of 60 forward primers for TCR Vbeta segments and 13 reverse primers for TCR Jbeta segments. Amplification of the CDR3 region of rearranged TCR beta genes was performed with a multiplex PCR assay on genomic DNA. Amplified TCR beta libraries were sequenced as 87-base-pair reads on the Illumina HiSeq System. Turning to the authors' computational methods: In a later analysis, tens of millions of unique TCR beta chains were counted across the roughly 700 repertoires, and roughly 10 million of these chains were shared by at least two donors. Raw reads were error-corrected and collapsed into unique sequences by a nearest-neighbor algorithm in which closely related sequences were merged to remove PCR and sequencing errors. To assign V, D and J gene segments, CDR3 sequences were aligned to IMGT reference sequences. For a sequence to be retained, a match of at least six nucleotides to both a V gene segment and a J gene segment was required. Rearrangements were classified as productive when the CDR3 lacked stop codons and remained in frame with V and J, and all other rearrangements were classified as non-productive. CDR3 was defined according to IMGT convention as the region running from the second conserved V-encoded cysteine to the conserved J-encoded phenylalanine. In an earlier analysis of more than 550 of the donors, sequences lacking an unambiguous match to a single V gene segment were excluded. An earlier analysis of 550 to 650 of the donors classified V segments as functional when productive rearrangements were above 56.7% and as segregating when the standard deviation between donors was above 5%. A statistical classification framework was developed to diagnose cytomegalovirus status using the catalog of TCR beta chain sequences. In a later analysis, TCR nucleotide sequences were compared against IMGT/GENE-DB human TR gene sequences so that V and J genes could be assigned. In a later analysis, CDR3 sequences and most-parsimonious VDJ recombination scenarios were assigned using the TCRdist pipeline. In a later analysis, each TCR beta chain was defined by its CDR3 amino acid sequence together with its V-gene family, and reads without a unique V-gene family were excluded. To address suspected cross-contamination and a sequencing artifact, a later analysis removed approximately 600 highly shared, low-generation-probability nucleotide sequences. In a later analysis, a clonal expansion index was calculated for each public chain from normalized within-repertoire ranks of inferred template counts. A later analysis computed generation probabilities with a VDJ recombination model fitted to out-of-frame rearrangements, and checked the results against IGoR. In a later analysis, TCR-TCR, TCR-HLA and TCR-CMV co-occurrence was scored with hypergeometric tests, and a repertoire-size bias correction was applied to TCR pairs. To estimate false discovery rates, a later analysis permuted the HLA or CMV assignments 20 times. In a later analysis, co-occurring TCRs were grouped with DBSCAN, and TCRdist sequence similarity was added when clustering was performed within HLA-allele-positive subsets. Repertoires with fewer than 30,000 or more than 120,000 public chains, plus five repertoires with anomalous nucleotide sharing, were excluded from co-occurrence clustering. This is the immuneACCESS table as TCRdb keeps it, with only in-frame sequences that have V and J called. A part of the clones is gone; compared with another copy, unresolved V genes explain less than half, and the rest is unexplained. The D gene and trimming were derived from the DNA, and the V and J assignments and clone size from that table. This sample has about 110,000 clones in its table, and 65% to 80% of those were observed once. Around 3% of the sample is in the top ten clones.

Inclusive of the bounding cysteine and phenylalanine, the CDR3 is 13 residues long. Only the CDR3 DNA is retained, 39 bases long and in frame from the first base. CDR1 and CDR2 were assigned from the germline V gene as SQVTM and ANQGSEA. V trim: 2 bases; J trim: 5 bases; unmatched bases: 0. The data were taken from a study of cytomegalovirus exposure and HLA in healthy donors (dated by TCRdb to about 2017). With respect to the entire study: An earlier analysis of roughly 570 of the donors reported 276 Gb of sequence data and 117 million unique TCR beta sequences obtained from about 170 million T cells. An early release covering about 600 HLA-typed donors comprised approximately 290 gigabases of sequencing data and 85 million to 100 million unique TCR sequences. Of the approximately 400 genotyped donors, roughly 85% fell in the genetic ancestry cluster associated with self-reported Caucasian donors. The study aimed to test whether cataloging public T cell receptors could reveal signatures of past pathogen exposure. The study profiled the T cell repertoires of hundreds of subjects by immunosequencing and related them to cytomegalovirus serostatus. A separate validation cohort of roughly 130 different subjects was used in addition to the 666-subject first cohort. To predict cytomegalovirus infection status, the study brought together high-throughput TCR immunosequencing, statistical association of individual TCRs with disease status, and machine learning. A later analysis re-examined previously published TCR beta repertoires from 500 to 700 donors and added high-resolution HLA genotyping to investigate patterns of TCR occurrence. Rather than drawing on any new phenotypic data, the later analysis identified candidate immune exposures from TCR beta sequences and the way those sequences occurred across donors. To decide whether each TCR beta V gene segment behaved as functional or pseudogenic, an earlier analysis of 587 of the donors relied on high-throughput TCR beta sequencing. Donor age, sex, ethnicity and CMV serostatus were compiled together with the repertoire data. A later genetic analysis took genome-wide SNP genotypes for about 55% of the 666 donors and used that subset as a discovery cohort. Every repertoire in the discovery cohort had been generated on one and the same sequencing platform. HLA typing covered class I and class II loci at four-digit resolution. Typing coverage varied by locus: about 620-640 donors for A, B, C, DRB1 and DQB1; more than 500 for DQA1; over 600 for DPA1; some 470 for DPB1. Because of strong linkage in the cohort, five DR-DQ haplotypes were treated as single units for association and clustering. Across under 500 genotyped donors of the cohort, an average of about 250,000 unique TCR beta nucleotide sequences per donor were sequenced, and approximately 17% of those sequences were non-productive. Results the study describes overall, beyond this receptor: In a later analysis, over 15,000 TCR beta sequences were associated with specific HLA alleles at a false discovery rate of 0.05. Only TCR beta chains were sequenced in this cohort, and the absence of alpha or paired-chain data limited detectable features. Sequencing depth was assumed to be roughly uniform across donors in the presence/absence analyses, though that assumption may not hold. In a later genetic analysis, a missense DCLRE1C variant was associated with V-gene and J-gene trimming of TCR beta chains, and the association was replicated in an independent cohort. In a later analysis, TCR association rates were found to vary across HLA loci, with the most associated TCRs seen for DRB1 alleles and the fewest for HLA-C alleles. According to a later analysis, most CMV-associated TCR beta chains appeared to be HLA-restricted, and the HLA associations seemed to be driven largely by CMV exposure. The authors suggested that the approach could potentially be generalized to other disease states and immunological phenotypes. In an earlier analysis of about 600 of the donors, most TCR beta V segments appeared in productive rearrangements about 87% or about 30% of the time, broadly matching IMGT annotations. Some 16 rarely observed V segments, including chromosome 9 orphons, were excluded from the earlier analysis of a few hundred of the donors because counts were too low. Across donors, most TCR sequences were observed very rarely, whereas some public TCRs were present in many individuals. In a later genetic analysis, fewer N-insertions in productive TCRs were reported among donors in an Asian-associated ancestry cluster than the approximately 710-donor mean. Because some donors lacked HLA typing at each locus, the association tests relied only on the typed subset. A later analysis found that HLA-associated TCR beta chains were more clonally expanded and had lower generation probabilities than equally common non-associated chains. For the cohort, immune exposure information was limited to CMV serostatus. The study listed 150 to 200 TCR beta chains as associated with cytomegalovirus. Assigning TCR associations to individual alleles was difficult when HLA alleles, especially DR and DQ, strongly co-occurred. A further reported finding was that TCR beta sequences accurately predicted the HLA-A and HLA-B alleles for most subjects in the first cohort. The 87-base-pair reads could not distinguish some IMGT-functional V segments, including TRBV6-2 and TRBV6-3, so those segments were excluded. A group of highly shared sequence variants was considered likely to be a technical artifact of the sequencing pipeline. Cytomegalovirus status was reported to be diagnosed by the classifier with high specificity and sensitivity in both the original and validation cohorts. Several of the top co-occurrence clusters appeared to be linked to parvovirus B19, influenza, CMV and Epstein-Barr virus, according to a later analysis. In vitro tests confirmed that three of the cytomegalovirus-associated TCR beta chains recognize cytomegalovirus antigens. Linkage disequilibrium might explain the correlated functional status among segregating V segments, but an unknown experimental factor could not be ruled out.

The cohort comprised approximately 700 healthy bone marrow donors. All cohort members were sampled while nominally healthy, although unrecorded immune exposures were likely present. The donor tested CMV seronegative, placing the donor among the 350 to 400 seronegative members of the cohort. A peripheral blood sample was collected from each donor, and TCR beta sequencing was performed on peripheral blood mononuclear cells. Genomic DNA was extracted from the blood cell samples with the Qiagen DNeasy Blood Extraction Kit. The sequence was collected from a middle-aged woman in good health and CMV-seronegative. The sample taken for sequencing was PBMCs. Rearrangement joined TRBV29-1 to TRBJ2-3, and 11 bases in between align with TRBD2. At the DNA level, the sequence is TGCAGCGTTGAACTAGCGGGAGGAGATACGCAGTATTTT. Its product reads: CSVELAGGDTQYF.